This T cell receptor beta chain was recorded in a study of blood T cell repertoires in COVID-19. TCRdb's copy holds only in-frame clones and misses some; the assay was immunoSEQ multiplex PCR. The table includes 95,000 to 150,000 clones, over 75% detected once. V shed 0 bases, J shed 5 bases, and the junction held 6 bases outside the gene matches. The CDR3 contains 16 residues. Per the germline V gene, CDR1 is SGHDT and CDR2 is YYEEEE. Sequenced: peripheral blood. The clonotype comes from a man in his sixties with active or convalescent COVID-19. The chain joins TRBV5-6 to TRBJ2-2; 8 positions match TRBD1. As DNA, the CDR3 is TGTGCCAGCAGCTTGGCCGACAGGGGAGAGACCGGGGAGCTGTTTTTT. Translation gives CASSLADRGETGELFF.